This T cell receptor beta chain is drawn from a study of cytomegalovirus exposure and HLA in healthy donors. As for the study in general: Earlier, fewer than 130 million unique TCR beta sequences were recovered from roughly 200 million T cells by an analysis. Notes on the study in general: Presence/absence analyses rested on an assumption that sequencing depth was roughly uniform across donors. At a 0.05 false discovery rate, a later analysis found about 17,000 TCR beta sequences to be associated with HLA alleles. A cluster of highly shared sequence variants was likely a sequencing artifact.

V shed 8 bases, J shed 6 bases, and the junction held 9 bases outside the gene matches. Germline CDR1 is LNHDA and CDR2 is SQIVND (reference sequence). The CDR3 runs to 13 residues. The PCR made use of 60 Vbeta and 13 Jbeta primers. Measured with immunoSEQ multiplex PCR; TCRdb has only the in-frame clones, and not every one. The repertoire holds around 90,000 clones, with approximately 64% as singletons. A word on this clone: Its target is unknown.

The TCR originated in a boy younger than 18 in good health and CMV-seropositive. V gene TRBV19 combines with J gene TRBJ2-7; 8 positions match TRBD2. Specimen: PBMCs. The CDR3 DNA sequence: TGTGCCAGTTGGGACGGGGGGGGAGGCGAGCAGTACTTC. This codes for CASWDGGGGEQYF.